Shown below are 18 T cell receptor beta chains from a single sample sequenced in a study of cytomegalovirus exposure and HLA in healthy donors. Primers included in the PCR were 60 Vbeta and 13 Jbeta primers. Some clones are missing from TCRdb's copy, which holds only in-frame ones; the method was immunoSEQ multiplex PCR. This table holds a few hundred thousand clones, about 80% found once. The specimen was PBMCs. The origin of the receptors is a girl aged 2 to 10 in good health and CMV-seronegative.

The rearrangement uses TRBV4-2 and TRBJ2-1, with a weak D call TRBD2 (5 bases). The CDR3 covers 16 residues. V was trimmed by 1 base and J by 9 bases, leaving 19 bases between them. CDR1 LGHNA and CDR2 YNFKEQ come from the germline V gene. Here the CDR3 DNA reads TGTGCCAGCAGCCAAGGAGGACGGTGGGGTGAGGGTGAGCAGTTCTTC. As protein: CASSQGGRWGEGEQFF.

This chain connects TRBV4-1 to TRBJ2-1; the D gene is possibly TRBD1 (7 bases). CDR3 size: 17 residues. Trimming removed 1 base from V and 7 bases from J, with 20 bases in between. Germline CDR1 and CDR2: MGHRA and YSYEKL. Written as DNA, the CDR3 is TGCGCCAGCAGCCAAGCTTGGGCGGGACAGAGACGGAATGAGCAGTTCTTC. This codes for CASSQAWAGQRRNEQFF.

The V call is TRBV25-1, the J call TRBJ2-3; 10 bases line up with TRBD2. The trim removed 8 bases at V and 7 bases at J, leaving 6 bases unmatched. Germline assignment: CDR1 MGHDK and CDR2 SYGVNS. The CDR3 has 13 residues. The CDR3 DNA reads TGTGCCAGCGTGAGCGGGGGGGCCAATACGCAGTATTTT. It encodes CASVSGGANTQYF. The full variable domain, its missing parts supplied by reference TRBV25-1 and TRBJ2-3, is EADIYQTPRYLVIGTGKKITLECSQTMGHDKMYWYQQDPGMELHLIHYSYGVNSTEKGDLSSESTVSRIRTEHFPLTLESARPSHTSQYLCASVSGGANTQYFGPGTRLTVL.

Only a few counts were recorded for this clone. The chain carries TRBV4-2 and TRBJ2-3; 10 bases align to TRBD2. This CDR3 is 16 amino acids long. Unmatched junction bases numbered 5, after V lost 4 bases and J lost 1 base. Germline V CDR1 and CDR2: LGHNA, YNFKEQ. The CDR3, as DNA: TGTGCCAGCAGCCCATTCGGGACTAGCGGCACAGATACGCAGTATTTT. This codes for CASSPFGTSGTDTQYF.

The chain employs TRBV30 and TRBJ1-1; 9 bases are shared with TRBD1. V lost 5 bases, J lost 5 bases, and 9 bases stayed unmatched. This CDR3 spans 14 amino acids. Looked up from germline, CDR1 is GTSNPN and CDR2 is SVGIG (reference sequence). The CDR3 nucleotides read TGTGCCTGGGGACCCGGGACAGGGAGGACTGAAGCTTTCTTT. Residues: CAWGPGTGRTEAFF.

This chain uses TRBV7-6 with TRBJ1-1, with a weak D call TRBD1 (5 bases). Germline V gives CDR1 SGHVS, CDR2 FNYEAQ. Trimming took 0 bases from V and 0 from J, leaving 17 bases between them. The CDR3 has 18 residues. The CDR3 region has the DNA TGTGCCAGCAGCTTAGCATGGGGCGGAGGGACGATGAACACTGAAGCTTTCTTT. This codes for CASSLAWGGGTMNTEAFF.

V gene TRBV11-2 combines with J gene TRBJ2-3; D ambiguous. This CDR3 region has 14 residues. The V and J ends lost 7 bases and 3 bases respectively, with 14 bases between them. From germline, CDR1 is SGHAT and CDR2 FQNNGV. The chain's CDR3 is CASKSGSSTDTQYF. For the CDR3, the DNA is TGTGCCAGCAAATCCGGGTCTTCAACAGATACGCAGTATTTT.

The chain links TRBV27 to TRBJ1-5; weak D call: TRBD1 (5 bases). The germline V gene has CDR1 MNHEY and CDR2 SMNVEV (reference sequence). Trimming cost V 6 bases and J 9 bases, with 12 bases left between them. The CDR3 contains 12 residues. This CDR3 reads CASSTTGGPQHF. DNA of the CDR3: TGTGCCAGCAGCACAACCGGGGGGCCCCAGCATTTT.

The genes are TRBV28 and TRBJ2-1; the match to TRBD2 covers 10 bases. The J segment lost 6 bases and the V segment lost 7 bases, leaving 18 bases of the junction unmatched. Germline values: CDR1 MDHEN, CDR2 SYDVKM. This CDR3 has 18 amino acids. In DNA form, the CDR3 reads TGTGCCAGCACCTCACTAGCGGGGAGGAACCCTGGGCGCAATGAGCAGTTCTTC. This encodes CASTSLAGRNPGRNEQFF.

This rearrangement joins TRBV11-1 to TRBJ2-1, with TRBD2 matching 10 bases. CDR1 is SGHAT, CDR2 FQDESV, per germline (reference sequence). The CDR3 sequence is 19 residues long. V lost 3 bases and J lost 4; bases outside the gene matches: 15. The CDR3 is CASSFEGLAIAQGYNEQFF. The CDR3 nucleotides read TGTGCCAGCAGCTTCGAGGGACTAGCGATCGCCCAGGGTTACAATGAGCAGTTCTTC.

The rearrangement uses TRBV28 and TRBJ2-7; 8 positions match TRBD2. The germline V gene has CDR1 MDHEN and CDR2 SYDVKM. V shed 1 base, J shed 4 bases, and the junction held 9 bases outside the gene matches. The CDR3 has 16 amino acids. CDR3 DNA: TGTGCCAGCAGTTTATTAGAAAGCGGGAGTGGGTACGAGCAGTACTTC. It codes for CASSLLESGSGYEQYF.

This clone was counted between two and nine times. The J gene is TRBJ1-5, the V gene TRBV7-6; perhaps TRBD1 as D (6 bases). The CDR3 has 14 residues. Trimming removed 1 base at V and 2 bases at J, with 6 bases between. The V gene's germline CDR1 is SGHVS and CDR2 FNYEAQ. The DNA of the CDR3 is TGTGCCAGCAGCTTAGGACAGGGCAATCAGCCCCAGCATTTT. Translation: CASSLGQGNQPQHF. Combining the CDR3 with reference TRBV7-6 and TRBJ1-5 gives the whole variable domain GAGVSQSPRYKVTKRGQDVALRCDPISGHVSLYWYRQALGQGPEFLTYFNYEAQQDKSGLPNDRFSAERPEGSISTLTIQRTEQRDSAMYRCASSLGQGNQPQHFGDGTRLSIL.

This clone was seen only a few times. The V gene is TRBV2, the J gene TRBJ1-1; TRBD1 matches at 7 bases. After removal of 5 bases from V and 3 bases from J, the junction contained 6 bases not matched to a gene. The CDR3 is 14 residues long. CDR1 and CDR2 from the germline V gene are SNHLY and FYNNEI. The CDR3 nucleotides read TGTGCCAGCAGTCTTACCCAGGGGGACACTGAAGCTTTCTTT. This encodes CASSLTQGDTEAFF.

J is TRBJ1-5 and V is TRBV28; 7 bases align to TRBD1. The CDR3 consists of 15 residues. The V gene's germline CDR1 is MDHEN and CDR2 SYDVKM. V trimming: 7 bases; J trimming: 1 base; junction bases outside the gene matches: 7. CDR3 in DNA: TGTGCCAGCACCACTCACAGGGGAAGCAATCAGCCCCAGCATTTT. Translation gives CASTTHRGSNQPQHF. The full variable domain, with the rest looked up from reference TRBV28 and TRBJ1-5, is DVKVTQSSRYLVKRTGEKVFLECVQDMDHENMFWYRQDPGLGLRLIYFSYDVKMKEKGDIPEGYSVSREKKERFSLILESASTNQTSMYLCASTTHRGSNQPQHFGDGTRLSIL.

About this clone itself: The same CDR3 also results from other DNA sequences found in this sample. The chain carries TRBV30 and TRBJ1-1, with D uncertain. Trimming shortened V by 0 bases and J by 1 base, and 9 bases separated the two germline ends. Germline V lookup: CDR1 GTSNPN, CDR2 SVGIG (reference sequence). This CDR3 has 14 amino acids. The chain's CDR3 is CAWSVGGSNTEAFF. CDR3 coding DNA: TGTGCCTGGAGTGTTGGCGGATCGAACACTGAAGCTTTCTTT.

The chain joins TRBV6-5 to TRBJ1-4, with D possibly TRBD1 on 6 matching bases. Trimming took off 6 bases at V and 6 bases at J, with 14 bases between the two ends. In germline, CDR1 is MNHEY, CDR2 SVGAGI. The CDR3 runs to 14 residues. The CDR3 reads CASSPGGPDEKLFF. The DNA for the CDR3 is TGTGCCAGCAGCCCCGGGGGGCCTGATGAAAAACTGTTTTTT.

The chain has TRBV11-3 and TRBJ2-1, with D maybe TRBD2 (6 bases). Germline V gene data show CDR1 as SGHNT and CDR2 as YENEEA. The CDR3 has 14 amino acids. With 6 bases removed from V and 6 bases from J, the gap between germline ends came to 15 bases. The CDR3 here is CASSLGAGSNEQFF. The CDR3 DNA reads as TGTGCCAGCAGTTTGGGCGCGGGGTCCAATGAGCAGTTCTTC.

This chain links TRBV5-4 with TRBJ2-1, with a weak D call TRBD2 (5 bases). The V gene lost 5 bases and the J gene lost 5 bases, with 14 bases spanning the gap. CDR3 length: 14 amino acids. Germline-derived CDR1 and CDR2 are SGHNT and YYREEE (reference sequence). CDR3 DNA: TGTGCCAGCAGTTTGCAACTAGGAAACAATGAGCAGTTCTTC. Translated: CASSLQLGNNEQFF.